These T cell receptor beta chains were read from a single sample in a study of shared clonotypes between healthy human individuals. Clones were read by immunoSEQ multiplex PCR, and TCRdb kept only the in-frame ones, dropping some. The sample lists 600,000 to 750,000 clones; just under 75% were seen once. The sample consisted of memory CD4+ T cells sorted from blood. The receptor source for this set is a woman under 40 in good health. Both conserved end residues are part of each CDR3. A D gene is named only where the DNA matches it firmly. Clone size appears in some rows only: once, few, many, or a class for an expanded clone.

d_call,j_call,v_call,clone_size,cdr3_aa,cdr3_nt
-,TRBJ1-1,TRBV10-1,-,CASSESSGWNTEAFF,TGCGCCAGCAGTGAGTCGTCAGGGTGGAACACTGAAGCTTTCTTT
TRBD1,TRBJ1-5,TRBV7-8,-,CASSFYPGTGNQPQHF,TGTGCCAGCAGCTTCTACCCCGGGACAGGTAATCAGCCCCAGCATTTT
-,TRBJ1-2,TRBV6-5,-,CASVTGNYGYTF,TGTGCCAGTGTAACAGGGAACTATGGCTACACCTTC
-,TRBJ1-2,TRBV5-5,-,CASSLGIYGAYGYTF,TGTGCCAGCAGCTTAGGTATCTACGGAGCATATGGCTACACCTTC
-,TRBJ1-2,TRBV4-1,once,CASSQDLTRGYTF,TGCGCCAGCAGCCAAGACCTTACACGGGGCTACACCTTC
TRBD2,TRBJ2-7,TRBV18,few,CASSPRKGGRSVEQYF,TGTGCCAGCTCACCACGTAAAGGCGGGAGATCGGTAGAGCAGTACTTC
-,TRBJ1-1,TRBV14,few,CASSPDGRAEAFF,TGTGCCAGCAGCCCAGACGGCCGGGCTGAAGCTTTCTTT
-,TRBJ2-3,TRBV29-1,-,CSVVRQTSRDTQYF,TGCAGCGTTGTTAGGCAGACCTCCCGAGATACGCAGTATTTT
TRBD1,TRBJ1-4,TRBV4-1,-,CASSQGGGAEKLFF,TGCGCCAGCAGCCAAGGAGGGGGCGCGGAAAAACTGTTTTTT
-,TRBJ1-3,TRBV23-1,-,CASSQGGQSGNTIYF,TGCGCCAGCAGTCAAGGAGGACAATCTGGAAACACCATATATTTT
-,TRBJ2-1,TRBV27,-,CASGWLGDEQFF,TGTGCCAGCGGTTGGCTGGGCGATGAGCAGTTCTTC
-,TRBJ1-2,TRBV6-5,-,CASSYDNYGYTF,TGTGCCAGCAGTTACGATAACTATGGCTACACCTTC
-,TRBJ1-5,TRBV19,-,CASSIMGDTKPQHF,TGTGCCAGTAGTATTATGGGGGATACTAAGCCCCAGCATTTT
-,TRBJ2-7,TRBV5-6,once,CASPNPYEQYF,TGTGCCAGCCCGAACCCTTACGAGCAGTACTTC
-,TRBJ2-2,TRBV28,few,CASRPMGHPSGELFF,TGTGCCAGCAGACCAATGGGACATCCCAGCGGGGAGCTGTTTTTT
TRBD1,TRBJ1-2,TRBV27,-,CASSRQGHGYTF,TGTGCCAGCAGTAGACAGGGCCATGGCTACACCTTC
TRBD1,TRBJ1-2,TRBV19,-,CASSRGTARANYGYTF,TGTGCCAGTAGTAGGGGGACAGCTCGAGCTAACTATGGCTACACCTTC
TRBD2,TRBJ2-4,TRBV18,few,CASRTSGSSVGNIQYF,TGTGCCAGCCGGACTAGCGGGAGCTCCGTGGGAAACATTCAGTACTTC
-,TRBJ2-6,TRBV11-2,-,CASSLGYSRSSGANVLTF,TGTGCCAGCAGCTTAGGTTATTCACGCAGCTCTGGGGCCAACGTCCTGACTTTC
TRBD1,TRBJ2-3,TRBV15,once,CATSTRQGRGWTDTQYF,TGTGCCACCAGCACCAGACAGGGAAGGGGTTGGACAGATACGCAGTATTTT
-,TRBJ2-7,TRBV28,-,CASSPYQGPYEQYF,TGTGCCAGCAGTCCCTATCAGGGTCCCTACGAGCAGTACTTC
-,TRBJ1-4,TRBV5-1,medium-sized,CASSTAGEKLFF,TGCGCCAGCAGCACAGCAGGGGAAAAACTGTTTTTT
-,TRBJ2-5,TRBV28,-,CASQGGAEVTQYF,TGTGCCAGTCAAGGGGGAGCCGAGGTAACCCAGTACTTC
-,TRBJ1-1,TRBV10-3,-,CAISSDGYEAFF,TGTGCCATCAGTTCCGATGGGTATGAAGCTTTCTTT
-,TRBJ2-7,TRBV7-8,-,CASSLDGQTSSYEQYF,TGTGCCAGCAGCTTAGACGGACAGACGAGCTCCTACGAGCAGTACTTC
TRBD2,TRBJ2-7,TRBV7-9,-,CASSRTVLAGGEQYF,TGTGCCAGCAGCAGAACAGTACTAGCGGGAGGGGAGCAGTACTTC
TRBD1,TRBJ1-2,TRBV7-2,few,CASSLAPTGNYGYTF,TGTGCCAGCAGCTTAGCCCCGACAGGGAACTATGGCTACACCTTC
-,TRBJ2-1,TRBV7-3,-,CASSRLGGGSSGSYNEQFF,TGTGCCAGCAGCCGTCTTGGGGGCGGGAGTTCTGGGTCCTACAATGAGCAGTTCTTC
-,TRBJ2-7,TRBV28,-,CASSSPTPSSYEQYF,TGTGCCAGCAGTTCCCCCACCCCTAGCTCCTACGAGCAGTACTTC
-,TRBJ2-7,TRBV4-2,once,CASSLRFTQRYEQYF,TGTGCCAGCAGCCTTCGCTTCACCCAGCGGTACGAGCAGTACTTC
TRBD1,TRBJ2-7,TRBV2,-,CASLGQGAYLEQYF,TGTGCCAGCCTGGGACAGGGGGCGTATCTCGAGCAGTACTTC
-,TRBJ1-4,TRBV30,-,CAWRREGSTNEKLFF,TGTGCCTGGCGTCGAGAGGGCAGTACTAATGAAAAACTGTTTTTT
-,TRBJ2-3,TRBV27,once,CASSRTGTDTQYF,TGTGCCAGCAGTAGGACGGGCACAGATACGCAGTATTTT
TRBD2,TRBJ2-1,TRBV7-2,-,CASSLGVAGGDNEQFF,TGTGCCAGCAGCTTAGGGGTAGCGGGAGGGGACAATGAGCAGTTCTTC
-,TRBJ2-7,TRBV29-1,-,CSVQQGRGPYEQYF,TGCAGCGTTCAACAGGGAAGGGGCCCCTACGAGCAGTACTTC
TRBD2,TRBJ2-1,TRBV5-4,-,CASSPREGSSYNEQFF,TGTGCCAGCAGCCCCCGGGAGGGGAGTTCTTACAATGAGCAGTTCTTC
-,TRBJ2-2,TRBV11-3,-,CASSLGGANTGELFF,TGTGCCAGCAGCTTAGGGGGCGCGAACACCGGGGAGCTGTTTTTT
-,TRBJ2-7,TRBV7-2,-,CASSLWDGGQEQYF,TGTGCCAGCAGCCTGTGGGATGGAGGGCAGGAGCAGTACTTC
TRBD1,TRBJ2-6,TRBV18,-,CASSQGTGGSGANVLTF,TGTGCCAGCTCACAAGGGACAGGGGGCTCTGGGGCCAACGTCCTGACTTTC
TRBD2,TRBJ2-3,TRBV6-1,-,CASSELLTLAGGRDTQYF,TGTGCCAGCAGCGAACTGTTAACGTTAGCGGGCGGAAGAGATACGCAGTATTTT